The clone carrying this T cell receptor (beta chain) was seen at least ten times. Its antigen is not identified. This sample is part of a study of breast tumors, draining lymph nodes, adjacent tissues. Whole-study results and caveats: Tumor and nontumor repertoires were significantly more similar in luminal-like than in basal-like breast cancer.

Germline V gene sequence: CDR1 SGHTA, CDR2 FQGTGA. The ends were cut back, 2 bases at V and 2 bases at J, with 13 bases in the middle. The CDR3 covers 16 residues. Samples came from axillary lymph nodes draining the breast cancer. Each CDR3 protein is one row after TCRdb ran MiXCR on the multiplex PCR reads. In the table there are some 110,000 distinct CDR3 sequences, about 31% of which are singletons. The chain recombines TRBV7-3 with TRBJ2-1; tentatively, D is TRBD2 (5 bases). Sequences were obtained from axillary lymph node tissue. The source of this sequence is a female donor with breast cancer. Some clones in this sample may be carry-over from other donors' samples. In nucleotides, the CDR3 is TGTGCCAGCAGCTTACGGGCTAGCCGAGCCTACAATGAGCAGTTCTTC. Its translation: CASSLRASRAYNEQFF.